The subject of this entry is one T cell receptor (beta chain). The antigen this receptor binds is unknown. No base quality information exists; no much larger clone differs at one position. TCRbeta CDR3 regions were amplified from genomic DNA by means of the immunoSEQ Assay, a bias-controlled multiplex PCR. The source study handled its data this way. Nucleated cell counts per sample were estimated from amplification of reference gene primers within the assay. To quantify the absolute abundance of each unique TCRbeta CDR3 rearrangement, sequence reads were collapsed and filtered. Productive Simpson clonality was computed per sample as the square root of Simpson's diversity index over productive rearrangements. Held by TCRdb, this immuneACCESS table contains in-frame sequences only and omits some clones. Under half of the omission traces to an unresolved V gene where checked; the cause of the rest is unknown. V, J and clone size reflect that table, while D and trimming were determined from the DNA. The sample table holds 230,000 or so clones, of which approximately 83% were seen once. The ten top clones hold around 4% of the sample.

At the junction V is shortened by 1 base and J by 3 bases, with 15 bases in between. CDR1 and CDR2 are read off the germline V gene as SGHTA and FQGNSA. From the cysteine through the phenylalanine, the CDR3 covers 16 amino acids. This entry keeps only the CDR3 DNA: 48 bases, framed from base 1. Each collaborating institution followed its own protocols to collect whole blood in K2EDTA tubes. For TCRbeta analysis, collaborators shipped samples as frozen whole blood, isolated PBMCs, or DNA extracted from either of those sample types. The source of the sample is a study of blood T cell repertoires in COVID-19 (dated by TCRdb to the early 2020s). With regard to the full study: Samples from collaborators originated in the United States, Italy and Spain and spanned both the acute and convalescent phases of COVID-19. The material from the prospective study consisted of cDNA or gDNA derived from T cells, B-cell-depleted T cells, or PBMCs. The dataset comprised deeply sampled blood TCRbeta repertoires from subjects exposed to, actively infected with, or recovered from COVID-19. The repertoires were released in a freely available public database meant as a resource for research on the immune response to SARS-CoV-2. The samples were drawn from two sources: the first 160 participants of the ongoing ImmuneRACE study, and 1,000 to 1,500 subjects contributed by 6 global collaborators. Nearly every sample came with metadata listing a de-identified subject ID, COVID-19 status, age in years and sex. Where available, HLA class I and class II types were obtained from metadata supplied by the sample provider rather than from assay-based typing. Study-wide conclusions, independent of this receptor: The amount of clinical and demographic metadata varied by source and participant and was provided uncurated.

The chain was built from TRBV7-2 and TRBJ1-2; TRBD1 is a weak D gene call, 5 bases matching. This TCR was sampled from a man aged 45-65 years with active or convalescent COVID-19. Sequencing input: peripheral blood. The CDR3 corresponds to CASSLEAGTRYYGYTF. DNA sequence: TGTGCCAGCAGCTTAGAGGCAGGGACTCGGTACTATGGCTACACCTTC. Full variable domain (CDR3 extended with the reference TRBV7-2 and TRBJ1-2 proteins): GAGVSQSPSNKVTEKGKDVELRCDPISGHTALYWYRQSLGQGLEFLIYFQGNSAPDKSGLPSDRFSAERTGGSVSTLTIQRTQQEDSAVYLCASSLEAGTRYYGYTFGSGTRLTVV.